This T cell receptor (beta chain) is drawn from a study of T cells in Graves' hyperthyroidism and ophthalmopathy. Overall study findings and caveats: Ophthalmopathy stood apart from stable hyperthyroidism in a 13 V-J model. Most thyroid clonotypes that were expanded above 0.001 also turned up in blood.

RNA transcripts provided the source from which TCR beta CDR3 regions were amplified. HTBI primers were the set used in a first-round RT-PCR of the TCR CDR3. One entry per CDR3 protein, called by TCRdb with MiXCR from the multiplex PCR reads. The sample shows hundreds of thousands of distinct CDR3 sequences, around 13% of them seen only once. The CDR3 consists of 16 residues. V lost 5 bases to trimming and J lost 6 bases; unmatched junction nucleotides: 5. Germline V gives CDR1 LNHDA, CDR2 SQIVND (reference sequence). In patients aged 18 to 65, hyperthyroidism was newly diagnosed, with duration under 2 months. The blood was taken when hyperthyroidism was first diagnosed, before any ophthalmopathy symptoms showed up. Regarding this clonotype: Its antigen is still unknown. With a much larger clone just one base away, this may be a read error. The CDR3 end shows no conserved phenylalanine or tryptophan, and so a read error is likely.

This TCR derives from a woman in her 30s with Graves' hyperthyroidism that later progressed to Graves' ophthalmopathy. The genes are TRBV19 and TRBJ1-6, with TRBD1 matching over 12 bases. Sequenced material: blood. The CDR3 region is CASSPRDRGPNSPLHS. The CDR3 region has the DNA TGTGCCAGTAGTCCTCGGGACAGGGGGCCTAATTCACCCCTCCACTCT.